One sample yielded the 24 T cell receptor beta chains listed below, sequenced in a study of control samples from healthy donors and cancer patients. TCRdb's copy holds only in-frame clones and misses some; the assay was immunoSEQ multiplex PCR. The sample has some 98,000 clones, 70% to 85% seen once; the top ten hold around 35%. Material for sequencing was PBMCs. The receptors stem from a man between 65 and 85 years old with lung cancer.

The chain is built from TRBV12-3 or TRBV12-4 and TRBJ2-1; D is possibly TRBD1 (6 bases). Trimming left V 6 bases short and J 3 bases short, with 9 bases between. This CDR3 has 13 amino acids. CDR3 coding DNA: TGTGCCAGCAGGGAGACAGGCTACAATGAGCAGTTCTTC. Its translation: CASRETGYNEQFF.

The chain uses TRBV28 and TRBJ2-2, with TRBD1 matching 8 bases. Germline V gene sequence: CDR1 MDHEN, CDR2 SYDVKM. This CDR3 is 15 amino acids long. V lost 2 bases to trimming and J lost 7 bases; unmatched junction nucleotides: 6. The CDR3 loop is CASSLAGGAVGELFF. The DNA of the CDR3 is TGTGCCAGCAGTTTAGCAGGGGGCGCGGTCGGGGAGCTGTTTTTT. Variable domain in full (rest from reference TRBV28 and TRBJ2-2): DVKVTQSSRYLVKRTGEKVFLECVQDMDHENMFWYRQDPGLGLRLIYFSYDVKMKEKGDIPEGYSVSREKKERFSLILESASTNQTSMYLCASSLAGGAVGELFFGEGSRLTVL.

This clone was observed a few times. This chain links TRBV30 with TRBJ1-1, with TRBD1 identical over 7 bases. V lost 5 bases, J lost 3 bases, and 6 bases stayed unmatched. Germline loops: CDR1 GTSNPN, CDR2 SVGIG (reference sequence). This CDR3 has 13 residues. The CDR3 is CAWGDRLDTEAFF. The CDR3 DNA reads TGTGCCTGGGGGGACAGATTGGACACTGAAGCTTTCTTT.

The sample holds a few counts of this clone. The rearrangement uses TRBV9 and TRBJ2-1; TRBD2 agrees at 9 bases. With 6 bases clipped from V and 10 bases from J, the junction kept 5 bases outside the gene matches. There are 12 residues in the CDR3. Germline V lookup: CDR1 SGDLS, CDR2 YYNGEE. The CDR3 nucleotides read TGTGCCAGCATCTTTGGACTAGCGGAGCAGTTCTTC. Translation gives CASIFGLAEQFF.

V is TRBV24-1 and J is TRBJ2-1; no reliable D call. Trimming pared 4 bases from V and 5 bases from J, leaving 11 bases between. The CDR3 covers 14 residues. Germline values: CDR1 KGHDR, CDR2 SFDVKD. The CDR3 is CATSDAGPNNEQFF. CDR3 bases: TGTGCCACCAGTGACGCCGGGCCCAACAATGAGCAGTTCTTC.

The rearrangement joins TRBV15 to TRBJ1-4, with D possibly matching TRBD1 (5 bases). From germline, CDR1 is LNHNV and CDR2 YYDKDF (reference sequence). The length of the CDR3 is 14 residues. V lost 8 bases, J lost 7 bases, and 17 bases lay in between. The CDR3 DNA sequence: TGTGCCACCGCCTGGGGGGAGGGGAGTGAAAAACTGTTTTTT. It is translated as CATAWGEGSEKLFF.

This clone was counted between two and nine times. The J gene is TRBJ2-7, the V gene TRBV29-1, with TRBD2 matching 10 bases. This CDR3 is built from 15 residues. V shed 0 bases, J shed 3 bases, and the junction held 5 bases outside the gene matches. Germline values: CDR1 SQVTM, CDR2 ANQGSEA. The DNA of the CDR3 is TGCAGCGTTGAAGATAGCGGGGGGACTTACTACGAGCAGTACTTC. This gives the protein CSVEDSGGTYYEQYF.

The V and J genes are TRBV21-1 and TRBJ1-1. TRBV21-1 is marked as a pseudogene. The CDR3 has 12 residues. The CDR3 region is CASSKEDTEAFF. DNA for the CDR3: TGTGCCAGCAGCAAAGAGGACACTGAAGCTTTCTTT.

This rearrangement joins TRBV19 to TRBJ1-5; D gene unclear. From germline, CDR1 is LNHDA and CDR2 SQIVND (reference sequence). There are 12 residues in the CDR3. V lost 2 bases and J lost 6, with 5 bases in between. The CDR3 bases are TGTGCCAGTAGTATAAGTCCTCAGCCCCAGCATTTT. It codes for CASSISPQPQHF.

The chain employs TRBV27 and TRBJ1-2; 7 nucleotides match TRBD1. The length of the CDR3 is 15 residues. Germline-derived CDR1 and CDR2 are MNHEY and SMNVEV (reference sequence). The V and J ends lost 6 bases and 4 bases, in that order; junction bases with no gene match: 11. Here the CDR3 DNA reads TGTGCCAGCAGCTCCACACAGGGGATGAGCTATGGCTACACCTTC. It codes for CASSSTQGMSYGYTF.

The CDR3 sequence: CASSTSTHRTDTQYF. The CDR3 DNA sequence: TGTGCCAGCTCAACGTCGACACACCGCACAGATACGCAGTATTTT. The V call is TRBV18, the J call TRBJ2-3; D ambiguous. Germline lookup yields CDR1 KGHSH and CDR2 LQKENI. V lost 5 bases, J lost 1 base, and 13 bases lay in between. This CDR3 has 15 amino acids.

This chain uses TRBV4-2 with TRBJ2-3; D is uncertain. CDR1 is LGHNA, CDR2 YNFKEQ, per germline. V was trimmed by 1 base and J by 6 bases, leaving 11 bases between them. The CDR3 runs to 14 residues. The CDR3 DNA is TGTGCCAGCAGCCAAGGTGTCCACGCGGATACGCAGTATTTT. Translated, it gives CASSQGVHADTQYF.

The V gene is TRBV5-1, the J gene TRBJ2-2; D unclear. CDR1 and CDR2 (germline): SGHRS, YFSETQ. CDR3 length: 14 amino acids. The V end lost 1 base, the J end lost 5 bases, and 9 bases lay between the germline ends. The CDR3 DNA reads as TGCGCCAGCAGCTTGCGGTTGGGTACCGGGGAGCTGTTTTTT. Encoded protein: CASSLRLGTGELFF. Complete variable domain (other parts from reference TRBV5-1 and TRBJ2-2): KAGVTQTPRYLIKTRGQQVTLSCSPISGHRSVSWYQQTPGQGLQFLFEYFSETQRNKGNFPGRFSGRQFSNSRSEMNVSTLELGDSALYLCASSLRLGTGELFFGEGSRLTVL.

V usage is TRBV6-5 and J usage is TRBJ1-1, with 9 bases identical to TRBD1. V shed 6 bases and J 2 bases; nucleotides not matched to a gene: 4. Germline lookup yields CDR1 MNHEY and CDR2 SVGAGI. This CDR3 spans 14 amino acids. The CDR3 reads CASRVGQGNTEAFF. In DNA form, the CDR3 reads TGTGCCAGCAGAGTGGGACAGGGCAACACTGAAGCTTTCTTT.

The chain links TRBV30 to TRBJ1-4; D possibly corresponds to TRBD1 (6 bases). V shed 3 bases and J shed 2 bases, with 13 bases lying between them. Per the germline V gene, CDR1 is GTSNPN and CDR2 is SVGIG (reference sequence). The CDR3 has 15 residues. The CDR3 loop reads CAWRFGGQTNEKLFF. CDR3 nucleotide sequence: TGTGCCTGGAGATTTGGGGGGCAGACTAATGAAAAACTGTTTTTT.

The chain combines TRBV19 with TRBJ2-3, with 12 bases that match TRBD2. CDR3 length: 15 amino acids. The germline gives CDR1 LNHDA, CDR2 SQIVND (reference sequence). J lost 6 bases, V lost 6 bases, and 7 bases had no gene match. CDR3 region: CASSLLAGGMDTQYF. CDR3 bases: TGTGCCAGTAGCCTACTAGCGGGGGGTATGGATACGCAGTATTTT. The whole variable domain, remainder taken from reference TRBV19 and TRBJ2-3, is DGGITQSPKYLFRKEGQNVTLSCEQNLNHDAMYWYRQDPGQGLRLIYYSQIVNDFQKGDIAEGYSVSREKKESFPLTVTSAQKNPTAFYLCASSLLAGGMDTQYFGPGTRLTVL.

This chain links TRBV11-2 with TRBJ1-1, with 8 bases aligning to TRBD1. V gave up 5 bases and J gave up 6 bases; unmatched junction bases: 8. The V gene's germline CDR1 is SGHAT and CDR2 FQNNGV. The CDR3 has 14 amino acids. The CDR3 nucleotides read TGTGCCAGCAGCCGAACCGGGACAGGCGCTGAAGCTTTCTTT. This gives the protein CASSRTGTGAEAFF.

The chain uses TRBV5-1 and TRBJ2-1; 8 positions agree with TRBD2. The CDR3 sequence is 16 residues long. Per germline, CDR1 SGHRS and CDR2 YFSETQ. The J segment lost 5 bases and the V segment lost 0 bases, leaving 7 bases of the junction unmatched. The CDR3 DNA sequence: TGCGCCAGCAGCTTGGGCGCGAGCGGGGGAAACAATGAGCAGTTCTTC. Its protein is CASSLGASGGNNEQFF.

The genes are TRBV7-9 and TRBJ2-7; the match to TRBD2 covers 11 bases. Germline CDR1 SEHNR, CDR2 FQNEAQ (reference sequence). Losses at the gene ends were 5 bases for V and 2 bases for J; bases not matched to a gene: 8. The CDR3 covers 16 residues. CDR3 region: CASSPPGLADAYEQYF. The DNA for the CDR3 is TGTGCCAGCAGCCCGCCGGGACTAGCGGACGCCTACGAGCAGTACTTC.

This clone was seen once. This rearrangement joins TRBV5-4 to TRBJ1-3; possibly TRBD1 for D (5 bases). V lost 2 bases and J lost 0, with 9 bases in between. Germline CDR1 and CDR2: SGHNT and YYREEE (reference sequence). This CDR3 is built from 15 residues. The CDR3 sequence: CASSLPGASGNTIYF. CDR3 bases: TGTGCCAGCAGCTTACCCGGGGCCTCTGGAAACACCATATATTTT.

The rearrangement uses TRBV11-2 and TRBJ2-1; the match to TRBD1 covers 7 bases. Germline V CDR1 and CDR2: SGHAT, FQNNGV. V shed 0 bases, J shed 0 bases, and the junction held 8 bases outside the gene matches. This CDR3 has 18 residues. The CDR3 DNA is TGTGCCAGCAGCTTAGAAGCAGGGGGTGCCCCCTCCTACAATGAGCAGTTCTTC. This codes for CASSLEAGGAPSYNEQFF.

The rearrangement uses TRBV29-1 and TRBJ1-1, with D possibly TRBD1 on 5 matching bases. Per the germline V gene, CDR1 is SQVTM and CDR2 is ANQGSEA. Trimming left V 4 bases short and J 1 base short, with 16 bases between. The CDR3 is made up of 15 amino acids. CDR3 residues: CSVAKRGVGNTEAFF. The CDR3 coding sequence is TGCAGCGTTGCGAAAAGGGGAGTTGGGAACACTGAAGCTTTCTTT.

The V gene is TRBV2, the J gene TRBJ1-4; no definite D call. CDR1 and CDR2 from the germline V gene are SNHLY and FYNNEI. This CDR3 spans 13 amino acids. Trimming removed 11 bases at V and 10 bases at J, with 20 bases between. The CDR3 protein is CAGTGALLTKLFF. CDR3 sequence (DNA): TGTGCCGGAACGGGAGCCCTATTAACAAAACTGTTTTTT.

CDR3 amino acids: CASNLRAFSSGANVLTF. The CDR3 nucleotides read TGTGCCAGCAATTTACGGGCTTTCTCATCTGGGGCCAACGTCCTGACTTTC. This rearrangement joins TRBV7-2 to TRBJ2-6; unclear D gene. Deletions cut 7 bases from V and 1 base from J, with 17 bases between. CDR3 length equals 17 residues. In germline, CDR1 is SGHTA, CDR2 FQGNSA.